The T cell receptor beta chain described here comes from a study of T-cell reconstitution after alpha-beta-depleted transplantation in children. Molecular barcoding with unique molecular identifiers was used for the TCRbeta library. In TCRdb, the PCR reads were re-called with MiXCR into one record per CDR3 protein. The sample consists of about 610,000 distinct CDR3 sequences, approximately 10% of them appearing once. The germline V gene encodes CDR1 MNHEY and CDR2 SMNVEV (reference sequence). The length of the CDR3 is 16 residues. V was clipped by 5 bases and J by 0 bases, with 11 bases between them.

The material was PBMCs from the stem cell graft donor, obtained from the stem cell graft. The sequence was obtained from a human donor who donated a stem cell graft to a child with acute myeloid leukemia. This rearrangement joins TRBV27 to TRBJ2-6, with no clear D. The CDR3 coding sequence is TGTGCCAGCAGTACCCTCCTGGGCTCTGGGGCCAACGTCCTGACTTTC. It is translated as CASSTLLGSGANVLTF.